This entry features one T cell receptor (beta chain) sequence. The CDR3 spans 15 residues. Germline loops: CDR1 ENHRY, CDR2 SYGVKD. Trimming pared 1 base from V and 3 bases from J, leaving 12 bases between. The data stem from a study of blood T cell repertoires in COVID-19. Study summary: PBMCs, B-cell-depleted T cells, or T cells were the source of the cDNA or gDNA that made up the material.

Profiling relied on immunoSEQ multiplex PCR, and the TCRdb table lists in-frame clones only, not all of them. The repertoire holds about 95,000 clones, with about four fifths as singletons. This TCR came from a man aged 80 or over with COVID-19, enrolled during active disease. The chain carries TRBV10-3 and TRBJ1-1; D is uncertain. The specimen was peripheral blood. CDR3 DNA sequence: TGTGCCATCAGTGAGTACCGTACAGTGGACACTGAAGCTTTCTTT. It translates to CAISEYRTVDTEAFF.